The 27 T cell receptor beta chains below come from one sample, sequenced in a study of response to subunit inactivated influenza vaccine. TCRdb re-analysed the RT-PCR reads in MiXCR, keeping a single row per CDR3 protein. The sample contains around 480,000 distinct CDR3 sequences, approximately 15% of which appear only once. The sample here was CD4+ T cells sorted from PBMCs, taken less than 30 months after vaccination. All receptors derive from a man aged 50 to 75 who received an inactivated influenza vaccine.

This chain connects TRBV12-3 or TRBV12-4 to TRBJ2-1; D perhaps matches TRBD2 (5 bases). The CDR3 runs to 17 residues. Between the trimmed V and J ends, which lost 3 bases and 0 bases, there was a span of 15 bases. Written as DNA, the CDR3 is TGTGCCAGCAGTTTTCGTGGTAGCGCCAGCTCCTACAATGAGCAGTTCTTC. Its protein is CASSFRGSASSYNEQFF.

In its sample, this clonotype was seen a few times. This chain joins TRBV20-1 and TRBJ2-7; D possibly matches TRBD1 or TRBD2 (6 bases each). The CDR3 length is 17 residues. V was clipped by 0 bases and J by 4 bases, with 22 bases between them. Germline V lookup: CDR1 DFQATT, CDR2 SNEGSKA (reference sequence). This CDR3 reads CSARDSLKIGGLYEQYF. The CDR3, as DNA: TGCAGTGCTAGAGATTCTTTAAAAATCGGGGGCCTATACGAGCAGTACTTC.

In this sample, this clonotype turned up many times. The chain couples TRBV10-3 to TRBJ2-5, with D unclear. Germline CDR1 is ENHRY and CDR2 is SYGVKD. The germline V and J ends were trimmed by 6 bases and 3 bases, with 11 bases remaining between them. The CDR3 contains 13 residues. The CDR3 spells CAIRNDGKETQYF. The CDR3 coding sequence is TGTGCCATCAGGAACGATGGGAAAGAGACCCAGTACTTC.

The CDR3 coding sequence is TGTGCCAGCAGCCAAGCTGGGAGGGGGGTGCTTTTCGCGCAGTACTTC. It specifies CASSQAGRGVLFAQYF. The chain combines TRBV3-1 with TRBJ2-7, with D possibly matching TRBD2 (7 bases). Trimming left V 1 base short and J 9 bases short, with 22 bases between. The CDR3 spans 16 residues. The V gene's germline CDR1 is LGHDT and CDR2 YNNKEL (reference sequence).

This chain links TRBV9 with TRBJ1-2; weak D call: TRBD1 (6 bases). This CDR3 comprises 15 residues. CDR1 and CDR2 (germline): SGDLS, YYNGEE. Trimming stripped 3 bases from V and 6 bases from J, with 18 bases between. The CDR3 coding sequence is TGTGCCAGCAGCGCCATGGGGGTGGACAGAAATGGCTACACCTTC. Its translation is CASSAMGVDRNGYTF.

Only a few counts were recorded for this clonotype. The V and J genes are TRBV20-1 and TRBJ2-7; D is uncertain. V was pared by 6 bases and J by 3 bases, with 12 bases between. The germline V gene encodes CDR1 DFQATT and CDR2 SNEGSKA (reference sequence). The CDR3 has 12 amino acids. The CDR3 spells CSAQFKNYEQYF. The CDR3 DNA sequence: TGCAGTGCCCAATTCAAGAACTACGAGCAGTACTTC.

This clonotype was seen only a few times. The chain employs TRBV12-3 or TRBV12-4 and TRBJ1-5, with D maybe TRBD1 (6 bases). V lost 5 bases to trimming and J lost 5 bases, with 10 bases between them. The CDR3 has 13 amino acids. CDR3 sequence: CASSLDRYQPQHF. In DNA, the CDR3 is TGTGCCAGCAGTCTGGACAGATATCAGCCCCAGCATTTT.

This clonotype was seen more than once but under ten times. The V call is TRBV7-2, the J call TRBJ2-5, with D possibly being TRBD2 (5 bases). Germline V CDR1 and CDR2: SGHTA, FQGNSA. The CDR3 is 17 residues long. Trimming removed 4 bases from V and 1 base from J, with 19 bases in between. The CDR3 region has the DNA TGTGCCAGCAGCTCGCCGGCCGGTCGGGGAGTCCAAGAGACCCAGTACTTC. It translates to CASSSPAGRGVQETQYF.

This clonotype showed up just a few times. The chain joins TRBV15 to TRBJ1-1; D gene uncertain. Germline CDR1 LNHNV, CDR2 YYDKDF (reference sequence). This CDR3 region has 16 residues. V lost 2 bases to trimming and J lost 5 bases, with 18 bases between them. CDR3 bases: TGTGCCACCAGCAGACGGACGGTGTCGAAATCTACTGAAGCTTTCTTT. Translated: CATSRRTVSKSTEAFF.

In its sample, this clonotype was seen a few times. CDR3 nucleotides: TGTGCCAGCGCCCCGTTTAGCAATCAGCCCCAGCATTTT. Protein: CASAPFSNQPQHF. The chain recombines TRBV7-2 with TRBJ1-5; no firm D call. This CDR3 comprises 13 residues. Trimming removed 8 bases at V and 0 bases at J, with 8 bases between. CDR1 and CDR2 from the germline V gene are SGHTA and FQGNSA.

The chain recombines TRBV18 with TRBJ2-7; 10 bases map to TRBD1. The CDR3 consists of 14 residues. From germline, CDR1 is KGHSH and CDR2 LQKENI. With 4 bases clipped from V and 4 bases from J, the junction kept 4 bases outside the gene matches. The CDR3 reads CASSQGQGLYEQYF. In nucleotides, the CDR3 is TGTGCCAGCTCACAGGGACAGGGGCTTTACGAGCAGTACTTC.

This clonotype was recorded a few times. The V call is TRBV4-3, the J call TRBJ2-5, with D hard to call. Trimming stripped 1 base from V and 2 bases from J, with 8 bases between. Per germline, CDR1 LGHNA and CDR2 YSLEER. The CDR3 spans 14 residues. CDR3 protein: CASSQAGSQETQYF. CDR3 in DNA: TGCGCCAGCAGCCAAGCCGGCAGTCAAGAGACCCAGTACTTC.

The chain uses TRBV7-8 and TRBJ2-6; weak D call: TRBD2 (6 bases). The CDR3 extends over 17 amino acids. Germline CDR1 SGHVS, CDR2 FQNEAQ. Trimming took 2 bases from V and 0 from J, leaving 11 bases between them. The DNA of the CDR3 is TGTGCCAGCAGCTTAAGGGACTTAGGCTCTGGGGCCAACGTCCTGACTTTC. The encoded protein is CASSLRDLGSGANVLTF.

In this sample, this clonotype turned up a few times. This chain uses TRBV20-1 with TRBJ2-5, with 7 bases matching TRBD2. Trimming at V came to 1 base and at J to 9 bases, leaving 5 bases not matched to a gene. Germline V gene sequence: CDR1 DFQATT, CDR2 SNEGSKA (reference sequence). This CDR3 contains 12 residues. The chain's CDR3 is CSARAPGGAQYF. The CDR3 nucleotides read TGCAGTGCTAGAGCCCCTGGGGGGGCCCAGTACTTC.

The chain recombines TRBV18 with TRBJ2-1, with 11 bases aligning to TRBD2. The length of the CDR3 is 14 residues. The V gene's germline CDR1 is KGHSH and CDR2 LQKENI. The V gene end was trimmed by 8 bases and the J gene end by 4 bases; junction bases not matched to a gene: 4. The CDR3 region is CASAGTSGYNEQFF. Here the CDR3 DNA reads TGTGCCAGCGCCGGGACTAGCGGTTACAATGAGCAGTTCTTC. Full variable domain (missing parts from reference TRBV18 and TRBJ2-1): NAGVMQNPRHLVRRRGQEARLRCSPMKGHSHVYWYRQLPEEGLKFMVYLQKENIIDESGMPKERFSAEFPKEGPSILRIQQVVRGDSAAYFCASAGTSGYNEQFFGPGTRLTVL.

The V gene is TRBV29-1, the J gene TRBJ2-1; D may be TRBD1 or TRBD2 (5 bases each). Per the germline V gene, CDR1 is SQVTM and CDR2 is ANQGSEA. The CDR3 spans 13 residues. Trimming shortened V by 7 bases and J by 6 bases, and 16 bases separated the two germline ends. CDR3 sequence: CSGGSGFINEQFF. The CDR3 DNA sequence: TGCAGCGGGGGGTCAGGGTTTATCAATGAGCAGTTCTTC.

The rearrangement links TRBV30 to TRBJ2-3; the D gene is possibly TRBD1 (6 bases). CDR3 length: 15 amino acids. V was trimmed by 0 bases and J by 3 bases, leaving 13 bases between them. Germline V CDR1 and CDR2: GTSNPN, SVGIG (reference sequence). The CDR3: CAWSVLGQFTDTQYF. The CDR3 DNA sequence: TGTGCCTGGAGTGTACTTGGACAGTTTACAGATACGCAGTATTTT.

The CDR3 is CASSLGQGNAYEQYF. The CDR3 nucleotides are TGTGCCAGCAGCCTGGGACAGGGGAACGCCTACGAGCAGTACTTC. V and J are TRBV2 and TRBJ2-7; TRBD1 agrees at 10 bases. Germline V CDR1 and CDR2: SNHLY, FYNNEI. The CDR3 is made up of 15 amino acids. V was clipped by 6 bases and J by 2 bases; unmatched bases: 7.

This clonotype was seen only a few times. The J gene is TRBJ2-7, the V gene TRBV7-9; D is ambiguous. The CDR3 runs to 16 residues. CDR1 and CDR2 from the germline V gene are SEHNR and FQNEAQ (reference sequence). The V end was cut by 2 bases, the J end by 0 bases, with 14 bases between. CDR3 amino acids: CASSLTRGANSYEQYF. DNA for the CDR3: TGTGCCAGCAGCTTAACCCGAGGAGCAAACTCCTACGAGCAGTACTTC.

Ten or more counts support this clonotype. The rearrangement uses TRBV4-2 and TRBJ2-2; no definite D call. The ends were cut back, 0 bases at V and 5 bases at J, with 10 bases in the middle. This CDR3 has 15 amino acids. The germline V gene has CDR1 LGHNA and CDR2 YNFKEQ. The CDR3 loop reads CASSQDFEATGELFF. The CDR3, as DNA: TGTGCCAGCAGCCAAGATTTTGAAGCTACCGGGGAGCTGTTTTTT.

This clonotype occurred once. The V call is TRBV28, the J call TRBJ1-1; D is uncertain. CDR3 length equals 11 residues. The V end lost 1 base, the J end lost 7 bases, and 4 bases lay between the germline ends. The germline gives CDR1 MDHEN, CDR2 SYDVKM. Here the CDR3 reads CASSLYVEAFF. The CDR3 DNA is TGTGCCAGCAGTTTATATGTTGAAGCTTTCTTT.

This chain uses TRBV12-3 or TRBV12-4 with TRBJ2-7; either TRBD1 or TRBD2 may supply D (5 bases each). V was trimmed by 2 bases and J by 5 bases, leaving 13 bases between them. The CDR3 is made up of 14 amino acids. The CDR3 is CASSLSGVGDEQYF. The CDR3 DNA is TGTGCCAGCAGTTTATCCGGGGTGGGGGACGAGCAGTACTTC.

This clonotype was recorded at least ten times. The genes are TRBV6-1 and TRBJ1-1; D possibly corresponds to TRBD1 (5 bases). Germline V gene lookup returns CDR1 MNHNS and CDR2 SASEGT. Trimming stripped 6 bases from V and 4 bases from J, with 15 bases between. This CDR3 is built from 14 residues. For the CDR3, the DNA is TGTGCCAGCAGACTACAGTGGGGGAGCACTGAAGCTTTCTTT. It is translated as CASRLQWGSTEAFF.

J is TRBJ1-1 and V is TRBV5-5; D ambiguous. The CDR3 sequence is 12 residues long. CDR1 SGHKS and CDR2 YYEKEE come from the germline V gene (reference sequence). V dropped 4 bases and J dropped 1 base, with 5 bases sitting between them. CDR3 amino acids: CASSTKNTEAFF. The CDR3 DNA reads TGTGCCAGCAGCACCAAGAACACTGAAGCTTTCTTT.

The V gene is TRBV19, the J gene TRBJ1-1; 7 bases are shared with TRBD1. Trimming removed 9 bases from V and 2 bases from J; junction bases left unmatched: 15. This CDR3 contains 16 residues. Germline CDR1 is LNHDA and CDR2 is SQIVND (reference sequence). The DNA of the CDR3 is TGTGCCAGCACGAGGGGGAGGGGGCGAGAAAACACTGAAGCTTTCTTT. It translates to CASTRGRGRENTEAFF.

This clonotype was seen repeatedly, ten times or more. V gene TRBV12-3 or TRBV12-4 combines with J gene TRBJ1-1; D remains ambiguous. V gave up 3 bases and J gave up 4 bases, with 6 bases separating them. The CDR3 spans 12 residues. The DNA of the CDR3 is TGTGCCAGCAGTTTTTGGGGCACTGAAGCTTTCTTT. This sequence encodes CASSFWGTEAFF.

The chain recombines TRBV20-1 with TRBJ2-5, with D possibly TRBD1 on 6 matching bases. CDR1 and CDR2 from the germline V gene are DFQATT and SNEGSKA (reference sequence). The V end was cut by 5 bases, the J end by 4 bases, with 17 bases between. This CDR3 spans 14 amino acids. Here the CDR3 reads CSAPHTGMGETQYF. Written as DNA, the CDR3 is TGCAGTGCTCCTCACACAGGGATGGGAGAGACCCAGTACTTC.